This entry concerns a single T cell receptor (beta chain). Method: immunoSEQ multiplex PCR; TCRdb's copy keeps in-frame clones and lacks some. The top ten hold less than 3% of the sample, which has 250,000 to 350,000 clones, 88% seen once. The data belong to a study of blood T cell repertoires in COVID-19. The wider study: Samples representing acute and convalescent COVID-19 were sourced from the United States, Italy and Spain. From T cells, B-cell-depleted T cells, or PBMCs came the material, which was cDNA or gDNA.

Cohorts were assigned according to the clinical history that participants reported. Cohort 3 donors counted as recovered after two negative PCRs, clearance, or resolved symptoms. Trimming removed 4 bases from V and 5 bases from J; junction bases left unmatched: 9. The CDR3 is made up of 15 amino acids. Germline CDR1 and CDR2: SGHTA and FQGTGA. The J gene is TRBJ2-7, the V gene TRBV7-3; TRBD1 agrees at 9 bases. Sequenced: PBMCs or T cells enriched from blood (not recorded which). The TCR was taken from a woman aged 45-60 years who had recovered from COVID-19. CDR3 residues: CASSSLGTGYNEQYF. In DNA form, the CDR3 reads TGTGCCAGCAGCTCCCTGGGGACAGGGTACAACGAGCAGTACTTC.